These T cell receptor beta chains were read from a single sample in a study of prognosis after radiotherapy for stage I lung cancer. TCRdb ran MiXCR on the multiplex PCR reads and lists one entry per CDR3 protein. The profile shows fewer than 20,000 distinct CDR3 sequences, about 44% of them singletons. Sequencing used PBMCs, obtained before or after stereotactic body radiation therapy (not recorded which). The receptors were gathered from a donor at least 50 years old with non-small cell lung cancer. Both conserved end residues are part of each CDR3. D genes are given only for firm matches. Clone size is not always given. Where it is, it says once, few, many or a class for expanded clones.

clone_size: .
j_call: TRBJ2-5
d_call: .
v_call: TRBV27
cdr3_aa: CASSLCGRHTQYF

clone_size: .
j_call: TRBJ1-3
d_call: .
v_call: TRBV6-1
cdr3_aa: CASRGWPDSGNTIYF

clone_size: many
j_call: TRBJ1-2
d_call: TRBD1
v_call: TRBV2
cdr3_aa: CASSVSPGTVLQNYGYTF

clone_size: .
j_call: TRBJ2-2
d_call: .
v_call: TRBV12-3/TRBV12-4
cdr3_aa: CASSLVGPGELFF

clone_size: .
j_call: TRBJ2-2
d_call: TRBD2
v_call: TRBV6-1
cdr3_aa: CASSEAEIAGGRSTGELFF

clone_size: .
j_call: TRBJ2-1
d_call: .
v_call: TRBV5-6
cdr3_aa: CASSLVQGYNEQFF

clone_size: .
j_call: TRBJ2-5
d_call: TRBD1
v_call: TRBV5-1
cdr3_aa: CASSLGTGGGETQYF

clone_size: many
j_call: TRBJ2-3
d_call: .
v_call: TRBV30
cdr3_aa: CAWSAPLANPDTQYF

clone_size: many
j_call: TRBJ2-7
d_call: .
v_call: TRBV12-3/TRBV12-4
cdr3_aa: CASSSGHPYEQYF

clone_size: many
j_call: TRBJ2-1
d_call: TRBD2
v_call: TRBV19
cdr3_aa: CASCRTSGTRLGYNEQFF

clone_size: many
j_call: TRBJ1-6
d_call: .
v_call: TRBV5-1
cdr3_aa: CASRPIDNSPLHF

clone_size: many
j_call: TRBJ1-5
d_call: .
v_call: TRBV20-1
cdr3_aa: CSASAGLDQINQPQHF

clone_size: many
j_call: TRBJ1-6
d_call: .
v_call: TRBV11-3
cdr3_aa: CASSLDNRGDRGSPLHF

clone_size: many
j_call: TRBJ2-3
d_call: TRBD2
v_call: TRBV2
cdr3_aa: CASSDPRGVSGRTDTQYF

clone_size: many
j_call: TRBJ2-7
d_call: .
v_call: TRBV7-9
cdr3_aa: CASSLGDSSYEQYF

clone_size: .
j_call: TRBJ2-7
d_call: TRBD1
v_call: TRBV7-6
cdr3_aa: CASSKTGARNYEQYF

clone_size: .
j_call: TRBJ1-2
d_call: .
v_call: TRBV19
cdr3_aa: CARKDGGYTF

clone_size: .
j_call: TRBJ2-7
d_call: .
v_call: TRBV6-1
cdr3_aa: CASSELDRTYF

clone_size: many
j_call: TRBJ1-6
d_call: .
v_call: TRBV2
cdr3_aa: CASSTEGPNNSPLHF

clone_size: .
j_call: TRBJ2-1
d_call: .
v_call: TRBV28
cdr3_aa: CASNTGNAYNEQFF

clone_size: .
j_call: TRBJ1-4
d_call: TRBD1
v_call: TRBV12-3/TRBV12-4
cdr3_aa: CASSFRDRNEKLFF

clone_size: many
j_call: TRBJ2-2
d_call: TRBD2
v_call: TRBV6-4
cdr3_aa: CATETSGATGELFF

clone_size: .
j_call: TRBJ2-2
d_call: TRBD2
v_call: TRBV28
cdr3_aa: CASSLGLAGIGELFF

clone_size: many
j_call: TRBJ2-4
d_call: .
v_call: TRBV2
cdr3_aa: CASSERRGQFGNIQYF

clone_size: .
j_call: TRBJ2-7
d_call: TRBD2
v_call: TRBV11-2
cdr3_aa: CASMRLAGCRSSYEQYF

clone_size: many
j_call: TRBJ1-1
d_call: .
v_call: TRBV10-2
cdr3_aa: CASSVDRNTEAFF

clone_size: many
j_call: TRBJ1-1
d_call: .
v_call: TRBV7-9
cdr3_aa: CASSLSDVNTEAFF

clone_size: medium-sized
j_call: TRBJ1-2
d_call: TRBD1
v_call: TRBV6-1
cdr3_aa: CASSTRQGWDGYTF

clone_size: .
j_call: TRBJ2-3
d_call: .
v_call: TRBV27
cdr3_aa: CASSRRGDTQYF

clone_size: .
j_call: TRBJ1-6
d_call: .
v_call: TRBV30
cdr3_aa: CASGGLRGSPLHF

clone_size: few
j_call: TRBJ2-5
d_call: .
v_call: TRBV29-1
cdr3_aa: CSVLLQETQYF

clone_size: many
j_call: TRBJ2-7
d_call: .
v_call: TRBV20-1
cdr3_aa: CSASIRDEQYF

clone_size: many
j_call: TRBJ1-1
d_call: TRBD1
v_call: TRBV20-1
cdr3_aa: CSAGGQGLTEAFF

clone_size: many
j_call: TRBJ2-1
d_call: TRBD2
v_call: TRBV19
cdr3_aa: CASSTGTSGTSFF

clone_size: many
j_call: TRBJ2-6
d_call: TRBD1
v_call: TRBV4-1
cdr3_aa: CASSQGTGGAAGANVLTF

clone_size: medium-sized
j_call: TRBJ2-7
d_call: TRBD2
v_call: TRBV27
cdr3_aa: CASRPGLGRYEQYF

clone_size: medium-sized
j_call: TRBJ2-7
d_call: .
v_call: TRBV6-4
cdr3_aa: CASSTRAGEEQYF

clone_size: many
j_call: TRBJ1-5
d_call: .
v_call: TRBV27
cdr3_aa: CASSYQPQHF

clone_size: medium-sized
j_call: TRBJ1-2
d_call: .
v_call: TRBV12-3/TRBV12-4
cdr3_aa: CASSSNTDNYGYTF

clone_size: .
j_call: TRBJ2-1
d_call: TRBD1
v_call: TRBV2
cdr3_aa: CASRRTGGMDEQFF

clone_size: many
j_call: TRBJ2-3
d_call: .
v_call: TRBV6-4
cdr3_aa: CASSAWGDGTDTQYF

clone_size: many
j_call: TRBJ2-2
d_call: TRBD1
v_call: TRBV2
cdr3_aa: CASRRTGATGELFF

clone_size: .
j_call: TRBJ1-2
d_call: .
v_call: TRBV5-1
cdr3_aa: CASSHAGKGGNGYTF

clone_size: many
j_call: TRBJ1-5
d_call: .
v_call: TRBV27
cdr3_aa: CASGRLGGNQPQHF